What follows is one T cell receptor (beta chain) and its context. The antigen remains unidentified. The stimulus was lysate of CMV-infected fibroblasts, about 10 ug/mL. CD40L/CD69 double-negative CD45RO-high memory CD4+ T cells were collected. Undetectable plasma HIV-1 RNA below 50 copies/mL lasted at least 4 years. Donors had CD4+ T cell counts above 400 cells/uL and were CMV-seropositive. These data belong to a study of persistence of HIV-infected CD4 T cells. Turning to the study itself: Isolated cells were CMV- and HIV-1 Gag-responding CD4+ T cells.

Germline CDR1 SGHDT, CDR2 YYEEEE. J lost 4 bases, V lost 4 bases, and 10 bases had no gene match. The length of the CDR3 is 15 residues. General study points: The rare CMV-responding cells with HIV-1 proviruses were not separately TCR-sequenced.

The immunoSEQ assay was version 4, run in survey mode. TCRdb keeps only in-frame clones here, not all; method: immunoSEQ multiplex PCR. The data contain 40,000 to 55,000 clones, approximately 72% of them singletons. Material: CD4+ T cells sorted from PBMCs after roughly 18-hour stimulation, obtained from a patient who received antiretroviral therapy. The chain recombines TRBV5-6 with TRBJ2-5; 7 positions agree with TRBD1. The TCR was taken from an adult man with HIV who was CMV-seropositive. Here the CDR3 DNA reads TGTGCCAGCAGCAGATTAAGGGGGCTCGGAGAGACCCAGTACTTC. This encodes CASSRLRGLGETQYF.